This T cell receptor (beta chain) was identified in a study of cytomegalovirus exposure and HLA in healthy donors listed by TCRdb under 2017. Study-level background: An earlier analysis of approximately 600 of the donors reported about 290 Gb of sequence data and roughly 110 million unique TCR beta sequences from some 180 million T cells. Every repertoire in the discovery cohort had been generated on one and the same sequencing platform. Of the 300 to 450 genotyped donors, approximately 83% fell in the genetic ancestry cluster associated with self-reported Caucasian donors. In a later analysis, previously published TCR beta repertoires from roughly 710 donors were re-analyzed and high-resolution HLA genotyping was added so that TCR occurrence patterns could be studied. An earlier analysis of fewer than 700 of the donors applied high-throughput TCR beta sequencing to assess whether each TCR beta V gene segment acted as functional or pseudogenic. Besides the first cohort of roughly 660 subjects, a separate validation cohort made up of roughly 130 different subjects was used. Rather than drawing on any new phenotypic data, the later analysis identified candidate immune exposures from TCR beta sequences and the way those sequences occurred across donors. The study used immunosequencing to profile the T cell repertoires of 600 to 850 subjects and linked those repertoires to cytomegalovirus serostatus. To predict cytomegalovirus infection status, the study brought together high-throughput TCR immunosequencing, statistical association of individual TCRs with disease status, and machine learning. Donor age, sex, ethnicity and CMV serostatus were collected together with the repertoire data. Typing coverage differed by locus: A, B, C, DRB1 and DQB1 were typed in about 629-640 donors, DQA1 in approximately 520, DPA1 in some 600, and DPB1 in 450 to 480. The aim of the study was to test whether cataloging public T cell receptors could identify signatures of past pathogen exposure. About 280 gigabases of sequencing data and around 85 million unique TCR sequences made up an early release that covered several hundred HLA-typed donors. Both class I and class II loci were covered by HLA typing, at four-digit resolution. Four or five DR-DQ haplotypes were handled as single units for association and clustering because linkage in the cohort was strong. Among roughly 400 genotyped donors of the cohort, an average of roughly 230,000 unique TCR beta nucleotide sequences was sequenced per donor, of which about 18% were non-productive. A later genetic analysis took genome-wide SNP genotypes for about three fifths of the 666 donors and used that subset as a discovery cohort. General study outcomes and caveats: Correlated functional status among segregating V segments might reflect linkage disequilibrium, but an unknown experimental factor could not be ruled out. Assigning TCR associations to individual alleles was difficult when HLA alleles, especially DR and DQ, strongly co-occurred. Because HLA typing was missing for some donors at each locus, association tests included only the typed subset. In a later analysis, TCR association rates were found to vary across HLA loci, with the most associated TCRs seen for DRB1 alleles and the fewest for HLA-C alleles. V-gene and J-gene trimming of TCR beta chains was associated with a missense DCLRE1C variant in a later genetic analysis, and the association was replicated in an independent cohort. Several of the top co-occurrence clusters appeared to be linked to parvovirus B19, influenza, CMV and Epstein-Barr virus, according to a later analysis. A further reported finding was that TCR beta sequences accurately predicted the HLA-A and HLA-B alleles for most subjects in the first cohort. The authors suggested that the approach could potentially be extended to other disease states and immunological phenotypes. The study listed 150 to 200 TCR beta chains as associated with cytomegalovirus. In a later analysis, HLA-associated TCR beta chains were found to be more clonally expanded and to have lower generation probabilities than equally common non-associated chains. This cohort had only TCR beta chains sequenced, and the lack of alpha or paired-chain data limited which features could be detected. Presence/absence analyses assumed roughly uniform sequencing depth across donors, an assumption that may not hold. Specific HLA alleles were associated with 15,000 to 20,000 TCR beta sequences at a false discovery rate of 0.05 in a later analysis. Most TCR sequences were observed very rarely across donors, whereas some public TCRs were present in many individuals. In both the original and validation cohorts, the classifier was reported to diagnose cytomegalovirus status with high specificity and sensitivity. A few of the identified cytomegalovirus-associated TCR beta chains were confirmed in vitro to be specific for cytomegalovirus antigens. The sequencing pipeline was judged likely to have produced a cluster of highly shared sequence variants as a technical artifact. Immune exposure information for the cohort was limited to CMV serostatus. A later genetic analysis reported fewer N-insertions in productive TCRs among donors in an Asian-associated ancestry cluster than the roughly 700-donor mean. In an earlier analysis of approximately 590 of the donors, most TCR beta V segments appeared in productive rearrangements about 90% or about 30% of the time, broadly matching IMGT annotations. According to a later analysis, most CMV-associated TCR beta chains appeared to be HLA-restricted, and the HLA associations seemed to be driven largely by CMV exposure. Because counts were too low, about 15 rarely observed V segments, including chromosome 9 orphons, were left out of the earlier analysis of several hundred of the donors.

Comment on this clone: Its antigen target is currently unknown. Base-call qualities are not available, and no considerably larger clone is one nucleotide away.

The cohort comprised some 680 healthy bone marrow donors. Cohort members were all nominally healthy when sampled, although unrecorded immune exposures were likely present. Of the 600 to 750 cohort members, roughly 290 had a positive CMV serostatus and about 350 had a negative one, while no CMV serostatus was recorded for the donor. Each donor provided a peripheral blood sample, and peripheral blood mononuclear cells were used for TCR beta sequencing. The Qiagen DNeasy Blood Extraction Kit was used to extract genomic DNA from the blood cell samples. Library generation was performed with the immunoSEQ multiplex PCR assay. For the multiplex PCR, a mixture combining 60 forward primers for TCR Vbeta segments and 13 reverse primers for TCR Jbeta segments was used. A multiplex PCR assay on genomic DNA amplified the CDR3 region of rearranged TCR beta genes. Amplified TCR beta libraries were sequenced as 87-base-pair reads on the Illumina HiSeq System. The paper's data handling went like this. In a later analysis, tens of millions of unique TCR beta chains were counted across the roughly 610 repertoires, and roughly 10 million of these chains were shared by at least two donors. Raw reads were error-corrected and collapsed into unique sequences with a nearest-neighbor algorithm that merged closely related sequences to remove PCR and sequencing errors. To assign V, D and J gene segments, CDR3 sequences were aligned to IMGT reference sequences. For a sequence to be retained, a match of at least six nucleotides to both a V gene segment and a J gene segment was required. A rearrangement counted as productive if the CDR3 had no stop codons and remained in frame with V and J, and every other rearrangement counted as non-productive. Following IMGT convention, CDR3 was defined as the stretch from the second conserved V-encoded cysteine to the conserved J-encoded phenylalanine. The earlier analysis of fewer than 700 of the donors excluded sequences that lacked an unambiguous match to a single V gene segment. In an earlier analysis of approximately 500 of the donors, a V segment was called functional when productive rearrangements were above 56.7%, and segregating when the standard deviation between donors exceeded 5%. A statistical classification framework was built for diagnosing cytomegalovirus status from the catalog of TCR beta chain sequences. A later analysis assigned V and J genes by comparing TCR nucleotide sequences with IMGT/GENE-DB human TR gene sequences. The TCRdist pipeline was used in a later analysis to assign CDR3 sequences and most-parsimonious VDJ recombination scenarios. In a later analysis, each TCR beta chain was defined by its CDR3 amino acid sequence together with its V-gene family, and reads without a unique V-gene family were excluded. To address suspected cross-contamination and a sequencing artifact, a later analysis removed a few hundred highly shared, low-generation-probability nucleotide sequences. In a later analysis, a clonal expansion index for each public chain was calculated from normalized within-repertoire ranks of inferred template counts. In a later analysis, generation probabilities were computed using a VDJ recombination model fitted to out-of-frame rearrangements, and the results were checked against IGoR. In a later analysis, TCR-TCR, TCR-HLA and TCR-CMV co-occurrence was scored with hypergeometric tests, and a repertoire-size bias correction was applied to TCR pairs. False discovery rates were estimated in a later analysis by permuting HLA or CMV assignments 20 times. In a later analysis, co-occurring TCRs were grouped using DBSCAN, with TCRdist sequence similarity added in when clustering inside HLA-allele-positive subsets. Repertoires with fewer than 30,000 or more than 120,000 public chains, plus five repertoires with anomalous nucleotide sharing, were excluded from co-occurrence clustering. TCRdb holds this immuneACCESS table with in-frame rearrangements only. Some clones are missing; in checked studies, unresolved V genes explain under half, and the rest has no known cause. D and trimming were read from the DNA, whereas the V and J calls and clone size are those reported in that table. The sample profile shows about 94,000 clones; 81% of them were found once. The ten largest clonotypes hold about 9.3% of the sample.

The source is a human donor in good health. Sequencing was done on a sample of PBMCs.

CDR3 loop: CASSLAWLTNNEQFF. DNA sequence: TGTGCCAGCAGCTTAGCTTGGCTTACCAACAATGAGCAGTTCTTC. The chain links TRBV11-3 with TRBJ2-1, with the identity of the D gene unclear. CDR1 is given as SGHNT and CDR2 as YENEEA, both from the germline V gene. CDR3 length: 15 amino acids, cysteine to phenylalanine. Of the read, only the CDR3 DNA is kept; its 45 bases are in frame from base 1. Between the V and J ends, shortened by 1 base and 5 bases respectively, the junction contains 12 bases.